Shown below are 22 T cell receptor beta chains from a single sample sequenced in a study of blood T cell repertoires in COVID-19. Here immunoSEQ multiplex PCR was the method, and the copy in TCRdb shows in-frame clones only, minus some. The sample includes 95,000 to 120,000 clones, approximately 85% of them seen just once. The specimen sequenced was peripheral blood. The receptors come from a woman aged 55-69 years with COVID-19, enrolled during active disease.

V gene TRBV9 combines with J gene TRBJ2-1, with 8 bases lining up with TRBD2. The CDR3 has 21 amino acids. The V gene's germline CDR1 is SGDLS and CDR2 YYNGEE. Trimming cost V 0 bases and J 0 bases; bases outside gene matches: 17. CDR3 loop: CASSVATPTVTSGFSYNEQFF. In DNA, the CDR3 is TGTGCCAGCAGCGTAGCTACCCCAACGGTAACTAGCGGCTTCTCCTACAATGAGCAGTTCTTC.

The rearrangement links TRBV6-5 to TRBJ1-2; maybe TRBD1 (6 bases). Germline CDR1 reads MNHEY; CDR2 reads SVGAGI. The CDR3 is 15 residues long. The germline V and J ends were trimmed by 5 bases and 2 bases, with 15 bases remaining between them. CDR3 protein: CASSIPGDQNYGYTF. CDR3 DNA sequence: TGTGCCAGCAGTATCCCAGGGGACCAGAACTATGGCTACACCTTC.

As DNA, the CDR3 is TGTGCCAGCAGTTACACCTGGACTTCAAGGGGCACAGATACGCAGTATTTT. Its protein product is CASSYTWTSRGTDTQYF. The chain joins TRBV6-2 or TRBV6-3 to TRBJ2-3, with a weak D call TRBD2 (5 bases). Trimming stripped 2 bases from V and 1 base from J, with 16 bases between. The CDR3 is made up of 17 amino acids. CDR1 is MNHEY, CDR2 SVGEGT, per germline.

The chain joins TRBV6-6 to TRBJ2-3; D gene uncertain. Germline CDR1 MNHNY, CDR2 SVGAGI (reference sequence). This CDR3 spans 11 amino acids. Trimming removed 8 bases from V and 0 bases from J, with 3 bases in between. Written as DNA, the CDR3 is TGTGCCAGCCCAAGCACAGATACGCAGTATTTT. This sequence encodes CASPSTDTQYF.

The CDR3 DNA sequence: TGTGCCAGCAGCTTAGCCCAGTATAATTCACCCCTCCACTTT. Its protein product is CASSLAQYNSPLHF. V and J are TRBV11-2 and TRBJ1-6; D is ambiguous. CDR1 SGHAT and CDR2 FQNNGV come from the germline V gene. This CDR3 region has 14 residues. V lost 1 base to trimming and J lost 4 bases, with 5 bases between them.

The rearrangement uses TRBV6-2 or TRBV6-3 and TRBJ2-3; D perhaps matches TRBD1 (7 bases). Germline-derived CDR1 and CDR2 are MNHEY and SVGEGT. Trimming removed 2 bases from V and 6 bases from J, with 18 bases in between. This CDR3 spans 16 amino acids. The CDR3: CASSYGGTEGSDTQYF. The DNA of the CDR3 is TGTGCCAGCAGTTACGGGGGGACAGAGGGGTCGGATACGCAGTATTTT.

The genes are TRBV2 and TRBJ1-3; D unresolved. V lost 1 base and J lost 0, with 10 bases in between. The CDR3 totals 16 residues. Germline V gives CDR1 SNHLY, CDR2 FYNNEI. CDR3: CASSEGGGLSGNTIYF. The CDR3 bases are TGTGCCAGCAGTGAAGGAGGAGGGCTCTCTGGAAACACCATATATTTT.

This clone was seen just once. The chain employs TRBV5-4 and TRBJ1-2; no clear D. Germline V gives CDR1 SGHNT, CDR2 YYREEE (reference sequence). Trimming pared 4 bases from V and 4 bases from J, leaving 26 bases between. The CDR3 is 18 amino acids. CDR3 in DNA: TGTGCCAGCAGCCCCTTCGGAGGGCCGACCCTACCCCTCTATGGCTACACCTTC. The encoded protein is CASSPFGGPTLPLYGYTF.

In DNA form, the CDR3 reads TGTGCCAGCAGCCAAACCTTGACAGGGGACTACGAGCAGTACTTC. Its protein product is CASSQTLTGDYEQYF. V usage is TRBV4-2 and J usage is TRBJ2-7; 8 positions agree with TRBD1. Germline V lookup: CDR1 LGHNA, CDR2 YNFKEQ. This CDR3 spans 15 amino acids. The ends lost 2 bases at V and 3 bases at J; junction bases unmatched: 6.

The chain carries TRBV24-1 and TRBJ1-5; 8 bases fit TRBD1. Germline CDR1 KGHDR, CDR2 SFDVKD. Losses at the gene ends were 3 bases for V and 4 bases for J; bases not matched to a gene: 7. This CDR3 region has 16 residues. Here the CDR3 DNA reads TGTGCCACCAGTGATCCTGGACAGGGTGGGAATCAGCCCCAGCATTTT. It yields the protein CATSDPGQGGNQPQHF.

V usage is TRBV18 and J usage is TRBJ2-2, with D maybe TRBD2 (7 bases). Germline values: CDR1 KGHSH, CDR2 LQKENI. Trimming shortened V by 3 bases and J by 3 bases, and 11 bases separated the two germline ends. CDR3 length equals 15 residues. Here the CDR3 DNA reads TGTGCCAGCTCACCGGGGGGGCCGGACACCGGGGAGCTGTTTTTT. This codes for CASSPGGPDTGELFF.

In this sample, this clone turned up a few times. The chain uses TRBV7-9 and TRBJ1-2, with D unresolved. Germline V gene sequence: CDR1 SEHNR, CDR2 FQNEAQ (reference sequence). V gave up 3 bases and J gave up 6 bases, with 11 bases separating them. CDR3 size: 13 residues. CDR3 bases: TGTGCCAGCAGCTTCCCCGAGGGCCATGGCTACACCTTC. Translation: CASSFPEGHGYTF.

This sequence joins TRBV7-9 and TRBJ2-5, with 8 positions matching TRBD2. V lost 6 bases, J lost 3 bases, and 9 bases stayed unmatched. This CDR3 spans 15 amino acids. Germline assignment: CDR1 SEHNR and CDR2 FQNEAQ (reference sequence). CDR3 residues: CASSLLAGREETQYF. Written as DNA, the CDR3 is TGTGCCAGCAGTTTATTAGCGGGGAGGGAAGAGACCCAGTACTTC.

The CDR3 protein is CATSPGWVAASTDTQYF. The DNA for the CDR3 is TGTGCCACCAGCCCCGGTTGGGTAGCGGCTAGCACAGATACGCAGTATTTT. The V gene is TRBV15, the J gene TRBJ2-3; D is perhaps TRBD2 (6 bases). The CDR3 has 17 amino acids. V gave up 5 bases and J gave up 0 bases, with 18 bases separating them. Looked up from germline, CDR1 is LNHNV and CDR2 is YYDKDF (reference sequence).

This clone appeared a few times. The chain has TRBV4-3 and TRBJ1-1; D perhaps matches TRBD1 (6 bases). Germline CDR1 is LGHNA and CDR2 is YSLEER. There are 16 residues in the CDR3. Trimming removed 1 base at V and 4 bases at J, with 16 bases between. The CDR3 loop reads CASSQGYQGKGTEAFF. CDR3 sequence (DNA): TGCGCCAGCAGCCAAGGTTACCAGGGGAAGGGCACTGAAGCTTTCTTT.

This rearrangement joins TRBV7-6 to TRBJ2-5, with TRBD1 matching over 10 bases. The germline V gene encodes CDR1 SGHVS and CDR2 FNYEAQ. Trimming took 4 bases from V and 1 from J; bases not matched to a gene: 6. This CDR3 has 16 amino acids. This CDR3 is CASSSRQGAAQETQYF. The CDR3 DNA follows: TGTGCCAGCAGCTCTCGACAGGGGGCCGCCCAAGAGACCCAGTACTTC.

The chain uses TRBV6-1 and TRBJ2-1, with 9 bases aligning to TRBD1. The CDR3 sequence is 18 residues long. Trimming at V came to 0 bases and at J to 3 bases, leaving 9 bases not matched to a gene. Germline assignment: CDR1 MNHNS and CDR2 SASEGT. The CDR3 region has the DNA TGTGCCAGCAGTGAAGCAGGTTTTCCGGGACAGGGCTACAATGAGCAGTTCTTC. Its translation is CASSEAGFPGQGYNEQFF.

This sequence joins TRBV13 and TRBJ1-2, with 7 bases aligning to TRBD1. The J segment lost 3 bases and the V segment lost 5 bases, leaving 9 bases of the junction unmatched. This CDR3 is 15 amino acids long. Germline V gene data show CDR1 as PRHDT and CDR2 as FYEKMQ (reference sequence). CDR3 DNA sequence: TGTGCCAGCAGCCAAGGGGGCGCAATTGACTATGGCTACACCTTC. It encodes CASSQGGAIDYGYTF.

This clone has more than one count but fewer than ten. The CDR3 DNA sequence: TGTGCCAGCTCACGGAGCCGGGATTTACTTCAGCCCCAGCATTTT. It specifies CASSRSRDLLQPQHF. The V gene is TRBV18, the J gene TRBJ1-5; D is unresolved. Trimming removed 4 bases at V and 6 bases at J, with 16 bases between. The V gene's germline CDR1 is KGHSH and CDR2 LQKENI. The CDR3 length is 15 residues.

This clone was seen only a few times. V and J are TRBV4-2 and TRBJ1-6; D is unresolved. The length of the CDR3 is 16 residues. V gave up 0 bases and J gave up 7 bases, with 13 bases separating them. Looked up from germline, CDR1 is LGHNA and CDR2 is YNFKEQ. CDR3 sequence reads: CASSQERASRNSPLHF. CDR3 nucleotide sequence: TGTGCCAGCAGCCAAGAACGCGCTTCTCGGAATTCACCCCTCCACTTT.

The chain is built from TRBV5-1 and TRBJ2-2, with D perhaps matching TRBD1 (6 bases). The V gene lost 4 bases and the J gene lost 0 bases, with 13 bases spanning the gap. This CDR3 is 16 amino acids long. Germline loops: CDR1 SGHRS, CDR2 YFSETQ. The DNA for the CDR3 is TGCGCCAGCAGCCCTTGGACAGTCACGAACACCGGGGAGCTGTTTTTT. This translates into CASSPWTVTNTGELFF.

This CDR3 reads CASSSGQTSGEQETQYF. The DNA of the CDR3 is TGTGCCAGCAGTTCGGGGCAGACTAGCGGGGAGCAAGAGACCCAGTACTTC. The chain combines TRBV6-2 or TRBV6-3 with TRBJ2-5; 11 bases are shared with TRBD2. This CDR3 has 17 amino acids. J lost 2 bases, V lost 4 bases, and 9 bases had no gene match. Germline V gives CDR1 MNHEY, CDR2 SVGEGT.